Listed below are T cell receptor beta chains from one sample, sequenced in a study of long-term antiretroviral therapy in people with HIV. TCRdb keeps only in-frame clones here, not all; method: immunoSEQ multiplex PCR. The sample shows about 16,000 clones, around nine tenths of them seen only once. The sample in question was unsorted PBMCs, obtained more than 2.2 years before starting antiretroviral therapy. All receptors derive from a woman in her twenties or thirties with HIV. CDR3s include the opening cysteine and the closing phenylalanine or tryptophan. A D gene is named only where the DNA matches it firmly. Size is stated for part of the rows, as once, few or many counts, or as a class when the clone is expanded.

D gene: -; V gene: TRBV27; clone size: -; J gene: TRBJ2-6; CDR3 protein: CASSLSGANVLTF; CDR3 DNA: TGTGCCAGCAGTTTATCTGGGGCCAACGTCCTGACTTTC
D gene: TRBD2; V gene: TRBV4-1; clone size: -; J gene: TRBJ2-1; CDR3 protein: CASSRSGGAGGIREQFF; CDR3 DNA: TGCGCCAGCAGCCGATCCGGCGGAGCGGGGGGGATTCGGGAGCAGTTCTTC
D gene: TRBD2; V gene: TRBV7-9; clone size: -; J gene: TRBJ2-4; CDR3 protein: CASSPQWTSGGAENIQYF; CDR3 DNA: TGTGCCAGCAGCCCCCAATGGACTAGCGGGGGGGCCGAAAACATTCAGTACTTC
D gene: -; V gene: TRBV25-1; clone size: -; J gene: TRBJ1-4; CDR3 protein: CAISRGGPNEKLFF; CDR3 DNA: TGTGCCATCTCAAGAGGGGGGCCTAATGAAAAACTGTTTTTT
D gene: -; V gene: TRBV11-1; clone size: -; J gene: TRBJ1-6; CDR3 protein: CASSFRGVGYNSPLHF; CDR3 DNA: TGTGCCAGCAGCTTCCGGGGGGTCGGCTATAATTCACCCCTCCACTTT
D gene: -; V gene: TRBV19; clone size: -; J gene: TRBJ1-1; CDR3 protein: CASSIVETTEAFF; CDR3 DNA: TGTGCCAGTAGTATAGTGGAGACCACTGAAGCTTTCTTT
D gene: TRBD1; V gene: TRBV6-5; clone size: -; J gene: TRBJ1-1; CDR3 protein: CASRGQGPRAFF; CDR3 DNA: TGTGCCAGCAGGGGACAGGGGCCCCGAGCTTTCTTT
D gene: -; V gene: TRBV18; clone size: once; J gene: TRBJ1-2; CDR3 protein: CASSSTVTNYGYTF; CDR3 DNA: TGTGCCAGCTCCTCGACAGTAACTAACTATGGCTACACCTTC
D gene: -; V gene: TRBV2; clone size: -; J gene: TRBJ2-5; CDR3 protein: CASSGQAETQYF; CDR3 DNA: TGTGCCAGCAGTGGACAGGCGGAGACCCAGTACTTC
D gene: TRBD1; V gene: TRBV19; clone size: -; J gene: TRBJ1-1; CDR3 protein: CASSSDRDRDFIGAFF; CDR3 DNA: TGTGCCAGTAGTTCAGACCGGGACAGGGATTTTATCGGGGCTTTCTTT
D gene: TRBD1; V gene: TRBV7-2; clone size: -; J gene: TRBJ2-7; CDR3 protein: CASSLRDRGHEQYF; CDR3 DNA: TGTGCCAGCAGCTTAAGGGACAGGGGACACGAGCAGTACTTC
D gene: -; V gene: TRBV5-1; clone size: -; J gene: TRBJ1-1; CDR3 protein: CASSLVGDSNTEAFF; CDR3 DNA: TGCGCCAGCAGCTTGGTAGGGGACTCGAACACTGAAGCTTTCTTT
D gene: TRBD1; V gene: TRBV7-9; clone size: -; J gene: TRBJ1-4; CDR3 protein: CASSLIRGSGKLFF; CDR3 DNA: TGTGCCAGCAGCTTAATCAGGGGGTCGGGAAAACTGTTTTTT
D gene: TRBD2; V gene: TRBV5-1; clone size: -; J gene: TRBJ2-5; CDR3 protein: CASRSGGRETQYF; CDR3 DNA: TGCGCCAGCAGAAGCGGGGGAAGGGAGACCCAGTACTTC
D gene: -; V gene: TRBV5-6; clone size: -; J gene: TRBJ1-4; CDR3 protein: CASSSVGLATNEKLFF; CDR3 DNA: TGTGCCAGCAGCTCGGTAGGCCTTGCAACTAATGAAAAACTGTTTTTT